These 2 T cell receptor beta chains came from one sample sequenced in a study of CD8+ T cells in alopecia areata. Regarding treatment: oral pan-JAK inhibitor, 5-10 mg twice daily. RNA was isolated and reverse transcribed to cDNA, the sequencing template. The protocol was immunoSEQ multiplex PCR, while the TCRdb copy is restricted to in-frame clones and leaves out a portion. The table lists more than 85,000 clones, 50% to 75% of them singletons. Sequencing used CD8+ T cells sorted from blood, obtained at week 4, from a patient treated with tofacitinib. These receptors all come from a human donor with alopecia areata.

V usage is TRBV29-1 and J usage is TRBJ2-1, with TRBD2 identical over 16 bases. Germline CDR1 and CDR2: SQVTM and ANQGSEA. CDR3 length: 14 residues. Losses at the gene ends were 4 bases for V and 8 bases for J; bases not matched to a gene: 2. Here the CDR3 reads CSVVGTSGRDEQFF. CDR3 nucleotides: TGCAGCGTTGTGGGGACTAGCGGGAGGGATGAGCAGTTCTTC.

The V and J genes are TRBV5-1 and TRBJ2-3; 8 bases fit TRBD1. The CDR3 spans 16 residues. Germline V gene sequence: CDR1 SGHRS, CDR2 YFSETQ. Trimming took 3 bases from V and 4 from J; bases not matched to a gene: 10. This CDR3 reads CASSSPRGRMSDTQYF. CDR3 nucleotide sequence: TGCGCCAGCAGCTCACCCAGGGGGCGCATGTCAGATACGCAGTATTTT. The entire variable domain, with the rest obtained from reference TRBV5-1 and TRBJ2-3, is as follows: KAGVTQTPRYLIKTRGQQVTLSCSPISGHRSVSWYQQTPGQGLQFLFEYFSETQRNKGNFPGRFSGRQFSNSRSEMNVSTLELGDSALYLCASSSPRGRMSDTQYFGPGTRLTVL.